This TCR beta chain appears in the sequencing data of a study of blood T cell repertoires in COVID-19. Study-wide context: Whether acute or convalescent, the COVID-19 samples came from the United States, Italy and Spain.

Study processing details: Nucleated cell number was recorded as an estimate derived from reference gene primer amplification. Sequencing used immunoSEQ multiplex PCR; TCRdb keeps in-frame clones, though not all of them. That table furnishes V, J and clone size, whereas the DNA furnished D and trimming. The repertoire holds a few hundred thousand clones, with roughly 87% as singletons. In its sample, this clone was seen a few times. CDR1 MNHNS and CDR2 SASEGT come from the germline V gene. The CDR3 is 14 residues long. Trimming took off 1 base at V and 7 bases at J, with 13 bases between the two ends. Two negative PCRs, clearance, or symptom resolution had been documented for recovered Cohort 3 donors.

The V and J genes are TRBV6-1 and TRBJ1-2, with D unresolved. The sample consisted of PBMCs or T cells enriched from blood (not recorded which). The origin of this receptor is a woman in her twenties or thirties who had recovered from COVID-19. The CDR3 DNA reads TGTGCCAGCAGTGAAGGGGGTGGTCGGGGTGGCTACACCTTC. Its translation: CASSEGGGRGGYTF.